The clone carrying this T cell receptor (beta chain) came up once. Germline trimming cut 1 base from V and 4 bases from J; bases unmatched to any gene: 3. Germline values: CDR1 SGHNT, CDR2 YYREEE (reference sequence). The CDR3 is made up of 14 amino acids. This record comes from a study of blood T cell repertoires in COVID-19. Looking at the study overall: Sites across the United States, Italy and Spain contributed samples from acute and convalescent COVID-19. T cells, B-cell-depleted T cells, or PBMCs supplied cDNA or gDNA.

Only in-frame clones appear in the TCRdb table, and some are missing; sequencing was by immunoSEQ multiplex PCR. The sample yields about 210,000 clones, approximately 84% seen once. The origin of this receptor is a woman in her forties or fifties with active or convalescent COVID-19. The sample taken for sequencing was peripheral blood. The rearrangement uses TRBV5-4 and TRBJ1-2; 8 bases map to TRBD1. The CDR3 bases are TGTGCCAGCAGCTTGAAGGACAGGGTCTATGGCTACACCTTC. As protein: CASSLKDRVYGYTF.